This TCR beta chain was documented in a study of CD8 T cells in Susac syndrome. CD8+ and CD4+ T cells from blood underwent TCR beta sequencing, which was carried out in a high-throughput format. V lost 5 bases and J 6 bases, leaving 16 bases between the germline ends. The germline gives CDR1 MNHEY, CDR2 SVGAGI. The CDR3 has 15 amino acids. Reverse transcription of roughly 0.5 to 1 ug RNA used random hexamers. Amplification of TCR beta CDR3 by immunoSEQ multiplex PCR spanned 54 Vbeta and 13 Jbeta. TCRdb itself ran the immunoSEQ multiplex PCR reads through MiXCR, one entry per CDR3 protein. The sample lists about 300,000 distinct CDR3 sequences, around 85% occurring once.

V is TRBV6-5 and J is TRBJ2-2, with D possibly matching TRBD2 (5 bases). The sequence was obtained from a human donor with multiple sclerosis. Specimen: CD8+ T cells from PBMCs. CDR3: CASSTQREWAGELFF. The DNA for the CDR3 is TGTGCCAGCAGTACCCAGAGGGAATGGGCCGGGGAGCTGTTTTTT.